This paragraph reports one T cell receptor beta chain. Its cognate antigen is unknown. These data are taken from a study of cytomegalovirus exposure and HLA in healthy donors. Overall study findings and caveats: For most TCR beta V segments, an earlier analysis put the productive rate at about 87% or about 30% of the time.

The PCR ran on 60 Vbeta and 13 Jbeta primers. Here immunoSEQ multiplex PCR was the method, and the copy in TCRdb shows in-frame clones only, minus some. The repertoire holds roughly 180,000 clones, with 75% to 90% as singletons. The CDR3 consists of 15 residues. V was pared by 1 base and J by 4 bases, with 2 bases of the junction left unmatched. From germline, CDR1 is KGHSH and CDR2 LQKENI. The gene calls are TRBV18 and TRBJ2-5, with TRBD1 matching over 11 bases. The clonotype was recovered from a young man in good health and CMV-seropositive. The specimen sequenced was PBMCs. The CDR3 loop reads CASSPRTGGGETQYF. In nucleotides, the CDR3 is TGTGCCAGCTCACCACGGACAGGGGGCGGAGAGACCCAGTACTTC.